This entry concerns a single TCR beta chain. The CDR3 consists of 14 residues. V lost 2 bases and J lost 6; bases outside the gene matches: 5. CDR1 is SGHRS and CDR2 is YFSETQ in the germline V gene. The data are from a study of cytomegalovirus exposure and HLA in healthy donors. The study ran its PCR with 60 Vbeta and 13 Jbeta primers. Profiling relied on immunoSEQ multiplex PCR, and the TCRdb table lists in-frame clones only, not all of them. Here the sample spans 60,000 to 75,000 clones, roughly 74% being singletons. The chain uses TRBV5-1 and TRBJ2-3, with 8 nucleotides matching TRBD1. This TCR derives from a woman between 55 and 75 years old in good health and CMV-seropositive. The material sequenced was PBMCs. The CDR3 loop reads CASSFTRGHDTQYF. The CDR3 DNA is TGCGCCAGCAGCTTTACCAGGGGGCACGATACGCAGTATTTT.